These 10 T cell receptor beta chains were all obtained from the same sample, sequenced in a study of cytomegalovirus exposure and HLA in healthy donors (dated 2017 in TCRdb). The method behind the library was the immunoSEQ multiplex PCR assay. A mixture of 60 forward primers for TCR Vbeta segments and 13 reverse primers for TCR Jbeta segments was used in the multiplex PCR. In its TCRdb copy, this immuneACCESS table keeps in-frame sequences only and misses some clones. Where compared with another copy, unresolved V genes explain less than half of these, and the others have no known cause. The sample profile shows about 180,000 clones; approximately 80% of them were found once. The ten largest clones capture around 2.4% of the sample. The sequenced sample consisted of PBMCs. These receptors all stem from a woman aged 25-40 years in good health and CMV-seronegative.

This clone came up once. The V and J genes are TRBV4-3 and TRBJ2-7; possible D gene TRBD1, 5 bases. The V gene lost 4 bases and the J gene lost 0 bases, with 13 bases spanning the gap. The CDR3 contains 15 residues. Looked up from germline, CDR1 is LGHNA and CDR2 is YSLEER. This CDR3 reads CASSRSDRSSYEQYF. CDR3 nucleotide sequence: TGCGCCAGCAGCCGATCCGACAGAAGCTCCTACGAGCAGTACTTC.

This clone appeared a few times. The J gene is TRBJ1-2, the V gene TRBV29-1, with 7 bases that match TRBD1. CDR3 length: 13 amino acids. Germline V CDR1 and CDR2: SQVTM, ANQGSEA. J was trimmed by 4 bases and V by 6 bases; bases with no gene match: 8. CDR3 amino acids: CSVPRDSLYGYTF. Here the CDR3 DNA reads TGCAGCGTGCCCCGGGACAGCCTCTATGGCTACACCTTC.

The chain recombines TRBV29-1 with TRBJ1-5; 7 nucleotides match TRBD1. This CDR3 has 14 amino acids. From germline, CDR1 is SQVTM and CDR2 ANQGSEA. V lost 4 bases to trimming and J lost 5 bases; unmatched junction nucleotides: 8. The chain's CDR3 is CSVVQGTADQPQHF. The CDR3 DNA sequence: TGCAGCGTTGTCCAAGGGACAGCCGATCAGCCCCAGCATTTT.

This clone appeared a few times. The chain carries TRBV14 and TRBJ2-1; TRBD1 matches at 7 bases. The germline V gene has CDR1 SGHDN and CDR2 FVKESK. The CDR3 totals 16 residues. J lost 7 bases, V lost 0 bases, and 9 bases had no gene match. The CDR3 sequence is CASSQDPGQTGNEQFF. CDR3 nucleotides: TGTGCCAGCAGCCAAGATCCCGGACAGACAGGGAATGAGCAGTTCTTC.

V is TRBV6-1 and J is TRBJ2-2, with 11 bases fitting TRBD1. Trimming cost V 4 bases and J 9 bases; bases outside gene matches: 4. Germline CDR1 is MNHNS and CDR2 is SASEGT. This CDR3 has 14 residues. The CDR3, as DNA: TGTGCCAGCAGTGGGACAGGGGGCCTCCGGGAGCTGTTTTTT. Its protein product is CASSGTGGLRELFF.

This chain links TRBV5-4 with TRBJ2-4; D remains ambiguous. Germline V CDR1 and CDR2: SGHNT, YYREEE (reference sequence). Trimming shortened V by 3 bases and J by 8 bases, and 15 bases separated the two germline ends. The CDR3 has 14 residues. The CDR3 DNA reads TGTGCCAGCAGCTCGAGATCTGGCGGAGACATTCAGTACTTC. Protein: CASSSRSGGDIQYF.

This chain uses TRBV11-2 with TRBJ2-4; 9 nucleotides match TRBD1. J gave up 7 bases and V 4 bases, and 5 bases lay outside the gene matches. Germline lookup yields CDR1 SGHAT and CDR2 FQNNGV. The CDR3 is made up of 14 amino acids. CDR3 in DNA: TGTGCCAGCAGCTCTCCCGGACAGGGGAACATTCAGTACTTC. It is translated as CASSSPGQGNIQYF.

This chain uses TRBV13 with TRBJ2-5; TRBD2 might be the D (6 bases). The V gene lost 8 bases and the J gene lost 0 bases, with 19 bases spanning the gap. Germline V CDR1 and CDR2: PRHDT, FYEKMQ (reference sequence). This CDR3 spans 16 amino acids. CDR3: CASLPWAGRNQETQYF. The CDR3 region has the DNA TGTGCCAGCCTCCCCTGGGCGGGGAGAAACCAAGAGACCCAGTACTTC.

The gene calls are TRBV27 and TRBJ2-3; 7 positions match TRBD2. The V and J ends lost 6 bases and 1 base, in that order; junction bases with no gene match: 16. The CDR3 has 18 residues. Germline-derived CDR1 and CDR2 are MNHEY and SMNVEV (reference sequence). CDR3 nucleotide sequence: TGTGCCAGCAGGTCAGATACGGGACTAAAGTTGGGCACAGATACGCAGTATTTT. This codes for CASRSDTGLKLGTDTQYF.

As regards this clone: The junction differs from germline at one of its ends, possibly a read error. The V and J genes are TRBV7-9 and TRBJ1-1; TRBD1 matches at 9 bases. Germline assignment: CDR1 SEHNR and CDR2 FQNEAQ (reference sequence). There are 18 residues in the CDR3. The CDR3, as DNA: TGTTCCAGCAGCTTGGGGTACGACAGGGGGGCCATGAACACTGAAGCTTTCTTT. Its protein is CSSSLGYDRGAMNTEAFF.